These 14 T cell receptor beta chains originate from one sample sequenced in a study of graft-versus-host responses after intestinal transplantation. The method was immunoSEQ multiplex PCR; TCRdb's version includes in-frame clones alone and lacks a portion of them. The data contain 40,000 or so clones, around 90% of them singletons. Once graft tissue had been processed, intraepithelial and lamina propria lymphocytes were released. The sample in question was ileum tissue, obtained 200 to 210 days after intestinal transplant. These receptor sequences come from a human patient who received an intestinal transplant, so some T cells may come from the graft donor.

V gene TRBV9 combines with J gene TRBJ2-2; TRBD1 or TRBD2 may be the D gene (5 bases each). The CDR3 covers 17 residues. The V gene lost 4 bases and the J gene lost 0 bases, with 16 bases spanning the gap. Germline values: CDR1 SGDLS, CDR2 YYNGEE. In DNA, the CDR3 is TGTGCCAGCAGCCTCCATCGGGGCATGCCGAACACCGGGGAGCTGTTTTTT. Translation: CASSLHRGMPNTGELFF.

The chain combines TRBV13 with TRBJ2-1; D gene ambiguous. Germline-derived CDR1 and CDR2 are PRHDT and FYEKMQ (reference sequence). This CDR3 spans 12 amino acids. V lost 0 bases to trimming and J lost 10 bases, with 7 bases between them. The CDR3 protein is CASSLGWPEQFF. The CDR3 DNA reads TGTGCCAGCAGCTTAGGCTGGCCGGAGCAGTTCTTC.

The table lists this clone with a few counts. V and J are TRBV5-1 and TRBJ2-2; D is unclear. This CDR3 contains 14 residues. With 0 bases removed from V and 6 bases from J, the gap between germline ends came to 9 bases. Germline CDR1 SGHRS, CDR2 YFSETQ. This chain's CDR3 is CASSLGASAGELFF. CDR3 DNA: TGCGCCAGCAGCTTGGGCGCCAGTGCCGGGGAGCTGTTTTTT.

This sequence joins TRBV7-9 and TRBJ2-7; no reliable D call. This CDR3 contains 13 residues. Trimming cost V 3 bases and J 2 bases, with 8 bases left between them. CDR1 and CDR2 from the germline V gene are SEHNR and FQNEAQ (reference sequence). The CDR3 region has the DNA TGTGCCAGCAGCTTCTCCGTAACCTACGAGCAGTACTTC. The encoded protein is CASSFSVTYEQYF.

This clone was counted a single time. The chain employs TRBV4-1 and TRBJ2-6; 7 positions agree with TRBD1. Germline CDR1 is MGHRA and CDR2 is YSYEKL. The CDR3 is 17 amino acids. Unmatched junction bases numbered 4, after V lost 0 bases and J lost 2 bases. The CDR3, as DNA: TGCGCCAGCAGCCAAGATGAGGGGACAGCTGGGGCCAACGTCCTGACTTTC. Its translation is CASSQDEGTAGANVLTF.

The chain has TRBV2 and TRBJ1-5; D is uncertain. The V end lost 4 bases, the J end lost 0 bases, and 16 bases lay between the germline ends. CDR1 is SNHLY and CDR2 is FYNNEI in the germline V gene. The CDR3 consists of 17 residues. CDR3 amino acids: CASSGPRGWDSNQPQHF. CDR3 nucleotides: TGTGCCAGCAGTGGGCCACGAGGGTGGGATAGCAATCAGCCCCAGCATTTT.

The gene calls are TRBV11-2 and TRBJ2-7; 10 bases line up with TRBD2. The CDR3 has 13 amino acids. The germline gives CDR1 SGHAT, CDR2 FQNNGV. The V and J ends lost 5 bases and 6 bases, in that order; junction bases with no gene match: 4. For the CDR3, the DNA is TGTGCCAGCAGCCCCCGGACTAGCGGCGAGCAGTACTTC. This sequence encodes CASSPRTSGEQYF.

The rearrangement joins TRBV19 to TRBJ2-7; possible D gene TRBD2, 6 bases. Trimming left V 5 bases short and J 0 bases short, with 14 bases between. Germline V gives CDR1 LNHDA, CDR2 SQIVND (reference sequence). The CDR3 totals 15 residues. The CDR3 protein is CASSPGTGFSYEQYF. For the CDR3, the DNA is TGTGCCAGTAGTCCGGGGACTGGCTTCTCCTACGAGCAGTACTTC.

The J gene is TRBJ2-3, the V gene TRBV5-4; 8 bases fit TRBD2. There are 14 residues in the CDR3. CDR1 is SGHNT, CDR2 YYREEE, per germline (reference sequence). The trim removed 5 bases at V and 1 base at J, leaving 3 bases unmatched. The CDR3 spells CASRAGLGTDTQYF. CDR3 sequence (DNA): TGTGCCAGCAGGGCGGGACTAGGCACAGATACGCAGTATTTT. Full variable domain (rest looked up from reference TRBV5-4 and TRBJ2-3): ETGVTQSPTHLIKTRGQQVTLRCSSQSGHNTVSWYQQALGQGPQFIFQYYREEENGRGNFPPRFSGLQFPNYSSELNVNALELDDSALYLCASRAGLGTDTQYFGPGTRLTVL.

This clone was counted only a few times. CDR3 region: CASRTFRSEQFF. The DNA for the CDR3 is TGTGCCAGCAGGACATTCAGGAGTGAGCAGTTCTTC. The gene calls are TRBV6-5 and TRBJ2-1, with no clear D. Deletions cut 6 bases from V and 9 bases from J, with 12 bases between. Germline V gene sequence: CDR1 MNHEY, CDR2 SVGAGI. The CDR3 is 12 residues long.

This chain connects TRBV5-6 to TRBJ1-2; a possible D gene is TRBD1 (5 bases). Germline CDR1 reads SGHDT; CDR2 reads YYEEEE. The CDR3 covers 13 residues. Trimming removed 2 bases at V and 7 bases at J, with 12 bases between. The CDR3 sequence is CASSFTRGFGYTF. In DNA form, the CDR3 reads TGTGCCAGCAGCTTTACAAGGGGATTTGGCTACACCTTC.

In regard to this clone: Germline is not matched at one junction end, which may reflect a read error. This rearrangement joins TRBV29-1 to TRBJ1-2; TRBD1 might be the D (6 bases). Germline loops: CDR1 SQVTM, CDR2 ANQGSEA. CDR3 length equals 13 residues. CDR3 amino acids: CSVEGTLSYGYTF. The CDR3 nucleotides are TGCAGCGTAGAAGGGACACTCAGCTATGGCTACACCTTC.

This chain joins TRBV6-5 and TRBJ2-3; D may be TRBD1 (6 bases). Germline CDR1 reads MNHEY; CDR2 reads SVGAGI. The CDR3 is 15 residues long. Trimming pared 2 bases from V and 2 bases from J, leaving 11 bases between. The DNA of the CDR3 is TGTGCCAGCAGTTACGGCAGGGGACACACAGATACGCAGTATTTT. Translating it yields CASSYGRGHTDTQYF.

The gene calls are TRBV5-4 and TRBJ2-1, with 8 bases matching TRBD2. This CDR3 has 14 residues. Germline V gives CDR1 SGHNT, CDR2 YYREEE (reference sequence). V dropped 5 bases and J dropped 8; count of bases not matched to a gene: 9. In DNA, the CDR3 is TGTGCCAGCAGACGGGGGGGGGCCGGGGATGAGCAGTTCTTC. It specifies CASRRGGAGDEQFF.